These 2 T cell receptor beta chains were all obtained from the same sample, sequenced in a study of cytomegalovirus exposure and HLA in healthy donors. PCR primers comprised 60 Vbeta and 13 Jbeta primers. Some clones are missing from TCRdb's copy, which holds only in-frame ones; the method was immunoSEQ multiplex PCR. Here the sample spans 200,000 to 250,000 clones, roughly 80% being singletons. Sequenced: PBMCs. The receptors were gathered from a woman in her 40s in good health and CMV-seronegative.

The chain employs TRBV29-1 and TRBJ1-3; D may be TRBD1 (6 bases). Trimming stripped 2 bases from V and 4 bases from J, with 9 bases between. Germline lookup yields CDR1 SQVTM and CDR2 ANQGSEA. CDR3 length: 13 residues. The CDR3, as DNA: TGCAGCGTTGAAACAGGGAGAGGAAACACCATATATTTT. Translated: CSVETGRGNTIYF. Looking up the rest from reference TRBV29-1 and TRBJ1-3 gives the full variable domain: SAVISQKPSRDICQRGTSLTIQCQVDSQVTMMFWYRQQPGQSLTLIATANQGSEATYESGFVIDKFPISRPNLTFSTLTVSNMSPEDSSIYLCSVETGRGNTIYFGEGSWLTVV.

V gene TRBV7-8 combines with J gene TRBJ2-5; 7 bases map to TRBD2. The junction had 13 bases not matched to a gene; V was cut back by 1 base and J by 11 bases. Germline V CDR1 and CDR2: SGHVS, FQNEAQ. The CDR3 runs to 15 residues. CDR3 coding DNA: TGTGCCAGCAGCTTAGTCGGGGGGAATCTAGAAGAGCAGTACTTC. It yields the protein CASSLVGGNLEEQYF.